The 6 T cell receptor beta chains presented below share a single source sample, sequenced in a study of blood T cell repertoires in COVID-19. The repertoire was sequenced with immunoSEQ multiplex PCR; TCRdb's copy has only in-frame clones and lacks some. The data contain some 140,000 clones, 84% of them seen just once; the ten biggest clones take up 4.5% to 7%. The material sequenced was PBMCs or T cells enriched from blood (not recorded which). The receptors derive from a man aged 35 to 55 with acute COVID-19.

The CDR3 DNA follows: TGTGCCAGCAGTTTACAGGGGCAATCTAATGAAAAACTGTTTTTT. As protein: CASSLQGQSNEKLFF. V gene TRBV6-5 combines with J gene TRBJ1-4; 7 bases agree with TRBD1. Germline CDR1 reads MNHEY; CDR2 reads SVGAGI. The length of the CDR3 is 15 residues. V shed 4 bases, J shed 3 bases, and the junction held 5 bases outside the gene matches.

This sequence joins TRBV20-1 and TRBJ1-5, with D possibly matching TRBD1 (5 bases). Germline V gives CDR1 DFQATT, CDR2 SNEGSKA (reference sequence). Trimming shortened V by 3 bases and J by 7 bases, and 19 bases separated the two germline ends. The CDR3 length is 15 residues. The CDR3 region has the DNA TGCAGTGCTAGTCCCCCAGGGTTAGGGAACCAGCCCCAGCATTTT. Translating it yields CSASPPGLGNQPQHF.

The CDR3 loop reads CAFTGGGEQYF. DNA of the CDR3: TGTGCCTTTACAGGGGGAGGCGAGCAGTACTTC. The genes are TRBV30 and TRBJ2-7; 8 nucleotides line up with TRBD1. Germline V gene lookup returns CDR1 GTSNPN and CDR2 SVGIG (reference sequence). The CDR3 spans 11 residues. V lost 7 bases, J lost 6 bases, and 5 bases stayed unmatched.

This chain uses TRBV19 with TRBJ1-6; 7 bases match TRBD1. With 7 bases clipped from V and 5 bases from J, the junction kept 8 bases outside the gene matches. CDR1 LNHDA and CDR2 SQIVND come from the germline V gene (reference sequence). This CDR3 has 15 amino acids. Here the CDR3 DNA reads TGTGCCAGTACCGCCTCCGGGACAGATAATTCACCCCTCCACTTT. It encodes CASTASGTDNSPLHF.

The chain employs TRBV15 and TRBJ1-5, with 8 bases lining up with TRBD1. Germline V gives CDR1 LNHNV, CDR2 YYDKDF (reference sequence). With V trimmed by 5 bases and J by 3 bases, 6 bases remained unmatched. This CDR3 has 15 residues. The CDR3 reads CATSESRGPNQPQHF. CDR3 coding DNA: TGTGCCACCAGCGAGTCCAGGGGGCCCAATCAGCCCCAGCATTTT.

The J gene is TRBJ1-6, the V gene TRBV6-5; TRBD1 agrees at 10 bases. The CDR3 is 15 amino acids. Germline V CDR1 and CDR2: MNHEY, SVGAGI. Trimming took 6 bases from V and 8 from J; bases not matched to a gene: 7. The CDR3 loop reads CASSVGQGGDSPLHF. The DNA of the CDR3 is TGTGCCAGCAGCGTAGGACAGGGGGGAGATTCACCCCTCCACTTT.